This T cell receptor (beta chain) comes out of a study of glioma-infiltrating T cells after dendritic cell vaccination. Study-level background: Treatment, given 2003 to 2012, was autologous tumor lysate-pulsed dendritic cell vaccination.

Stated time point: after dendritic cell vaccination, including at tumor progression/relapse. Study results and limitations: Higher pretreatment TIL content predicted longer progression-free time and survival.

Primers: 60 V beta forward and 13 J beta reverse. The method was immunoSEQ multiplex PCR; TCRdb's version includes in-frame clones alone and lacks a portion of them. Altogether 65,000 or so clones are present, more than 75% being singletons, with the ten largest covering around a tenth. Notes on this clone: No antigen is known for it.

Unmatched junction bases numbered 6, after V lost 6 bases and J lost 2 bases. Looked up from germline, CDR1 is ENHRY and CDR2 is SYGVKD. This CDR3 region has 16 residues. The sequence was obtained from a human donor with glioblastoma. V and J are TRBV10-3 and TRBJ2-2, with 10 nucleotides matching TRBD1. The sample was blood, taken after dendritic cell vaccination. The CDR3 DNA reads as TGTGCCATCAGCGAGGGGACAGGGGCTAACACCGGGGAGCTGTTTTTT. Its protein is CAISEGTGANTGELFF.